This T cell receptor beta chain was captured in a study of regulatory T cells in long-lasting Graves disease. Notes on the study in general: Sharing of public clonotypes was greater in persistent patients (about 3,000) than in new patients (roughly 1,000). Since the sample size was small, accuracy may have been reduced.

Looked up from germline, CDR1 is DFQATT and CDR2 is SNEGSKA (reference sequence). There are 10 residues in the CDR3. V lost 4 bases and J lost 9, with 6 bases in between. Researchers made TCR beta libraries by using iRepertoire HTBI primers and running Arm-PCR on CDR3 regions. TCRdb re-derived calls from the multiplex PCR reads in MiXCR, one entry per CDR3 protein. The table records some 420,000 distinct CDR3 sequences, under 25% of them present only once. Of note for this clonotype: The target antigen is unknown.

Time point reported: persistent/refractory GD, antithyroid drugs over 5 years with positive TRAb. Isolated PBMC RNA provided the starting material for the TCR library. A peripheral blood sample, 7 to 9.5 milliliters in volume, was drawn into EDTA tubes. The rearrangement joins TRBV20-1 to TRBJ2-2, with D uncertain. The receptor comes from a female donor with Graves disease. Sequencing used peripheral blood mononuclear cells (PBMCs), obtained when the disease was refractory, from a patient treated with antithyroid drugs. For the CDR3, the DNA is TGCAGTGCTATATTCCGGGAGCTGTTTTTT. It yields the protein CSAIFRELFF.